This T cell receptor (beta chain) was identified during a study of vaccination effects on CD4 cells after COVID-19. Antigen-specific CD4+ T cell clonotypes were called by their expansion after viral peptide-pool culture in ViraFEST. Following culture for nine to ten days, CD4+ T cells were isolated. To note about this clone: As yet, its antigen is unknown.

The method was immunoSEQ multiplex PCR; TCRdb's version includes in-frame clones alone and lacks a portion of them. The sample consists of tens of thousands of clones, approximately 79% of them appearing once. The trim removed 0 bases at V and 1 base at J, leaving 6 bases unmatched. Germline V CDR1 and CDR2: SGHRS, YFSETQ. The CDR3 totals 17 residues. The source material was CD4+ T cells from PBMCs cultured with HCoV-229E spike peptides, sampled before COVID-19 vaccination. The TCR was taken from a human donor who received a COVID-19 vaccine. This chain uses TRBV5-1 with TRBJ1-3, with 8 bases matching TRBD1. In DNA, the CDR3 is TGCGCCAGCAGCTTGGCCGGTCAGGGGGCGTCTGGAAACACCATATATTTT. Amino acids: CASSLAGQGASGNTIYF. Full variable domain (rest looked up from reference TRBV5-1 and TRBJ1-3): KAGVTQTPRYLIKTRGQQVTLSCSPISGHRSVSWYQQTPGQGLQFLFEYFSETQRNKGNFPGRFSGRQFSNSRSEMNVSTLELGDSALYLCASSLAGQGASGNTIYFGEGSWLTVV.